This T cell receptor beta chain was profiled in a study of identical twins. Whole-study results and caveats: Conclusions rested on cross-sectional statistics rather than following the same donors.

This CDR3 contains 13 residues. Germline V gene data show CDR1 as SGHRS and CDR2 as YFSETQ. Deletions cut 0 bases from V and 6 bases from J, with 6 bases between. TCRdb re-analysed the 5' RACE reads in MiXCR, keeping a single row per CDR3 protein. This sample has roughly 280,000 distinct CDR3 sequences; 7.5% to 9.5% occur once, and the top ten carry 5.5% to 9%. A note on this clonotype: Its target is not known.

Separately, the same data were catalogued under a study of yellow fever vaccine responses in identical twins.

The chain has TRBV5-1 and TRBJ2-2; D gene uncertain. The source is a woman aged 18-35 years in good health. Material for sequencing was CD8+ T cells sorted from blood. The CDR3 loop is CASSLGTPGELFF. The CDR3 bases are TGCGCCAGCAGCTTGGGGACCCCCGGGGAGCTGTTTTTT.